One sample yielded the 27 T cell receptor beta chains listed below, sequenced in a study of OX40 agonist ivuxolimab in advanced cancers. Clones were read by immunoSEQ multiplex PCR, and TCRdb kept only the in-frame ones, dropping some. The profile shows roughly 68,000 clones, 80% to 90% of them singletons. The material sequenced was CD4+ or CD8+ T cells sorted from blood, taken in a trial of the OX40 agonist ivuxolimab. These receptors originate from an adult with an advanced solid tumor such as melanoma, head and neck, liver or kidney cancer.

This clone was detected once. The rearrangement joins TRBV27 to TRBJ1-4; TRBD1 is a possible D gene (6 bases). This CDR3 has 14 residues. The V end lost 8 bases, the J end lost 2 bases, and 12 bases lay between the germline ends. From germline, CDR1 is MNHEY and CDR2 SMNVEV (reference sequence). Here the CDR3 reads CASAGAATNEKLFF. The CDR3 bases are TGTGCCAGCGCAGGGGCAGCTACTAATGAAAAACTGTTTTTT.

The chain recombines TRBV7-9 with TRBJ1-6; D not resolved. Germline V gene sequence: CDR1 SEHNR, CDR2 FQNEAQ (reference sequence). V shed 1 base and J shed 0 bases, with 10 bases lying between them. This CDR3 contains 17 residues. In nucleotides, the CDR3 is TGTGCCAGCAGCTTAGAAGGAGTTCGCTCCTATAATTCACCCCTCCACTTT. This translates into CASSLEGVRSYNSPLHF.

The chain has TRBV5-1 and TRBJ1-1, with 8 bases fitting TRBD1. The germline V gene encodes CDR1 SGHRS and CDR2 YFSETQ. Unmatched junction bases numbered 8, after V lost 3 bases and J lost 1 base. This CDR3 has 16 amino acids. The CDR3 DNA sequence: TGCGCCAGCAGCTCACACCTAGGGACAGGGAACACTGAAGCTTTCTTT. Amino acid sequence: CASSSHLGTGNTEAFF.

As DNA, the CDR3 is TGTGCCAGCAGTTTCGGCGGGAGTTTGTACGAGCAGTACTTC. Protein product: CASSFGGSLYEQYF. The chain couples TRBV27 to TRBJ2-7, with 7 bases fitting TRBD2. The CDR3 extends over 14 amino acids. Trimming took 3 bases from V and 4 from J; bases not matched to a gene: 6. From germline, CDR1 is MNHEY and CDR2 SMNVEV (reference sequence).

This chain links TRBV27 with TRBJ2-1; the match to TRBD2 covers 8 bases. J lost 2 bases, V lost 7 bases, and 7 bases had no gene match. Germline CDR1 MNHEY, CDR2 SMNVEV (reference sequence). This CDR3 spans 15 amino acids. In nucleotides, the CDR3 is TGTGCCAGCAACCCGGGACTAGAGGCCTACAATGAGCAGTTCTTC. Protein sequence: CASNPGLEAYNEQFF.

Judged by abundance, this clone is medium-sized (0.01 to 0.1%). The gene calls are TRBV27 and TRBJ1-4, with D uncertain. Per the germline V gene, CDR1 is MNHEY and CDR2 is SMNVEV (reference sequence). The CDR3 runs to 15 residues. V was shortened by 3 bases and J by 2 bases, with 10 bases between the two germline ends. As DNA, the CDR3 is TGTGCCAGCAGTTTGGGGTTTAGGACTAATGAAAAACTGTTTTTT. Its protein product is CASSLGFRTNEKLFF.

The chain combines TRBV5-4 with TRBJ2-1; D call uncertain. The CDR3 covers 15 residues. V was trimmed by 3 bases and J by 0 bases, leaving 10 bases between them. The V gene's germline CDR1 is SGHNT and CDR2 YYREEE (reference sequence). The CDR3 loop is CASSWLTSSYNEQFF. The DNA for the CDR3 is TGTGCCAGCAGCTGGCTGACGAGCTCCTACAATGAGCAGTTCTTC.

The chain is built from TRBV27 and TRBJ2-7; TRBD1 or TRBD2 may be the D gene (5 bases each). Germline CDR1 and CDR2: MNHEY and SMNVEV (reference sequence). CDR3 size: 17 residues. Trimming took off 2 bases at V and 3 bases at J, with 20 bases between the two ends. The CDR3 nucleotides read TGTGCCAGCAGTTTAATTAGTTCCGGGGCGCCGGACTACGAGCAGTACTTC. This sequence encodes CASSLISSGAPDYEQYF.

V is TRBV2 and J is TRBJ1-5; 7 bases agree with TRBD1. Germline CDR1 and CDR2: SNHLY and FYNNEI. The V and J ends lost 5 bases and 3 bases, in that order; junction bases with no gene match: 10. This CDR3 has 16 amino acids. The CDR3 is CASSLQGGGVNQPQHF. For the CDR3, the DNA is TGTGCCAGCAGTCTTCAGGGGGGGGGAGTCAATCAGCCCCAGCATTTT. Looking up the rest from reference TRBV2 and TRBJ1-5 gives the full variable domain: EPEVTQTPSHQVTQMGQEVILRCVPISNHLYFYWYRQILGQKVEFLVSFYNNEISEKSEIFDDQFSVERPDGSNFTLKIRSTKLEDSAMYFCASSLQGGGVNQPQHFGDGTRLSIL.

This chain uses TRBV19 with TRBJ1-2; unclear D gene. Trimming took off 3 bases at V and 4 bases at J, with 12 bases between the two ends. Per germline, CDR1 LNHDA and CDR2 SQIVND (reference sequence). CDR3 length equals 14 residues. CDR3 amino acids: CASSISGSGYGYTF. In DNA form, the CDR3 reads TGTGCCAGTAGTATCTCGGGTTCCGGCTATGGCTACACCTTC.

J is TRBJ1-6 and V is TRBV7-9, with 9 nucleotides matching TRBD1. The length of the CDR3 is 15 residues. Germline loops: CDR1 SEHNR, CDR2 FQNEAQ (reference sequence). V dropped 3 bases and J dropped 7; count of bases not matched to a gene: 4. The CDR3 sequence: CASSFTGQGNSPLHF. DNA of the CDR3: TGTGCCAGCAGCTTTACGGGACAGGGCAATTCACCCCTCCACTTT.

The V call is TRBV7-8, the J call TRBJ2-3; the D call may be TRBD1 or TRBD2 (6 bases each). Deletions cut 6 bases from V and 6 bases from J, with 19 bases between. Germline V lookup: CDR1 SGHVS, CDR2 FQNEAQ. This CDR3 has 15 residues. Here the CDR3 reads CASSLAQGLIDTQYF. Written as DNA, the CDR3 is TGTGCCAGCAGTCTAGCGCAGGGGTTGATCGATACGCAGTATTTT.

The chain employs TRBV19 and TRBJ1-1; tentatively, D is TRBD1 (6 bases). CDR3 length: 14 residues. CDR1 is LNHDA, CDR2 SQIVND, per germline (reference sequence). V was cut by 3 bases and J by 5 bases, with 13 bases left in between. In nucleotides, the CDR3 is TGTGCCAGTAGTATGGGGCCAGGGACAACTGAAGCTTTCTTT. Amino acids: CASSMGPGTTEAFF.

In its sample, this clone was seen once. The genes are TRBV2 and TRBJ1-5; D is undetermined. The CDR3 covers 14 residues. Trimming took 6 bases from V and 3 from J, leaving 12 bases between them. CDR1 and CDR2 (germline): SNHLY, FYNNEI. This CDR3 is CASSPAGLNQPQHF. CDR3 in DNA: TGTGCCAGCAGCCCCGCAGGCCTCAATCAGCCCCAGCATTTT.

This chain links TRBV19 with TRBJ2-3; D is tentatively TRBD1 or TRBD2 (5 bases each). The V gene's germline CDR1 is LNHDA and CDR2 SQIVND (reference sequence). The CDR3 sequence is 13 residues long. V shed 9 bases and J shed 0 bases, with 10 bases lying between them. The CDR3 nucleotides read TGTGCCAGCACCGGGACCAGCACAGATACGCAGTATTTT. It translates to CASTGTSTDTQYF.

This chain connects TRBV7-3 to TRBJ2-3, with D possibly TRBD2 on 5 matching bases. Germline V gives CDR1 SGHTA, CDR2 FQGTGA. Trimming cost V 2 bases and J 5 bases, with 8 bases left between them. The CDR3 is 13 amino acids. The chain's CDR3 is CASSLWTGDTQYF. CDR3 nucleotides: TGTGCCAGCAGCTTATGGACTGGAGATACGCAGTATTTT.

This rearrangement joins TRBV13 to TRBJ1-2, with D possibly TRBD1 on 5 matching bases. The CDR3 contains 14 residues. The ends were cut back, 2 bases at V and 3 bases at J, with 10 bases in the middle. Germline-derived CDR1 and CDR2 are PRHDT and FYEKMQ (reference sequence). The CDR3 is CASSLFRVDYGYTF. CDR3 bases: TGTGCCAGCAGCTTATTCAGGGTGGACTATGGCTACACCTTC.

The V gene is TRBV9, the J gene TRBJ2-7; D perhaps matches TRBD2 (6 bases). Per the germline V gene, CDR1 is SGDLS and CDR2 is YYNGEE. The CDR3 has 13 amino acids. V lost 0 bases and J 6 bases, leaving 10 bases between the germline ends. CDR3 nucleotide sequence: TGTGCCAGCAGCGTAGTGGGAGCGGGCGAGCAGTACTTC. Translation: CASSVVGAGEQYF.

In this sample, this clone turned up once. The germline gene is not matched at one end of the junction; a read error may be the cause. CDR3 nucleotide sequence: TGTGTCAGCAGCACCCGACAGGGAATTGATGTTAATTCACCCCTCCACTTT. The encoded protein is CVSSTRQGIDVNSPLHF. The chain carries TRBV9 and TRBJ1-6; 7 bases align to TRBD1. This CDR3 has 17 amino acids. Germline assignment: CDR1 SGDLS and CDR2 YYNGEE.

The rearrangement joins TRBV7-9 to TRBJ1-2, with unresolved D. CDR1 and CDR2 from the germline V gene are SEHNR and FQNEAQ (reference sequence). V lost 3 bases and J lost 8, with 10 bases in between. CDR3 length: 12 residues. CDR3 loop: CASSFGETGYTF. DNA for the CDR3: TGTGCCAGCAGCTTTGGGGAAACGGGCTACACCTTC.

CDR3 coding DNA: TGTGCCAGCAGTGAAATCGTAGCGGGGGCAGCAGATACGCAGTATTTT. Translation gives CASSEIVAGAADTQYF. J is TRBJ2-3 and V is TRBV6-1, with 9 bases fitting TRBD2. V dropped 2 bases and J dropped 4; count of bases not matched to a gene: 7. This CDR3 comprises 16 residues. Germline-derived CDR1 and CDR2 are MNHNS and SASEGT.

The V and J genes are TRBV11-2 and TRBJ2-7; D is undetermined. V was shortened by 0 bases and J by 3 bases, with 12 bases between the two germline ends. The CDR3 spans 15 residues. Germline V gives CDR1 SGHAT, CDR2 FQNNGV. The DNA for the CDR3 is TGTGCCAGCAGCTTAGATCCAGGTCTTAGCTACGAGCAGTACTTC. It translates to CASSLDPGLSYEQYF.

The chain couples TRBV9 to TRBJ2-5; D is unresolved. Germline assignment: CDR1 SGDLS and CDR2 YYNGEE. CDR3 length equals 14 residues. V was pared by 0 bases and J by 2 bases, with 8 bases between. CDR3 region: CASSVAGGQETQYF. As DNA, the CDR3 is TGTGCCAGCAGCGTAGCTGGTGGACAAGAGACCCAGTACTTC.

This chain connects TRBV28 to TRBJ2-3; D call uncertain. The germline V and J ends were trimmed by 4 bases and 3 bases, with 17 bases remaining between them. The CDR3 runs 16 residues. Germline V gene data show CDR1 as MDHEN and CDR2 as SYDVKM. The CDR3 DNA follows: TGTGCCAGCAGTTCGCCTGGTGGGGTGCAAACAGATACGCAGTATTTT. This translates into CASSSPGGVQTDTQYF.

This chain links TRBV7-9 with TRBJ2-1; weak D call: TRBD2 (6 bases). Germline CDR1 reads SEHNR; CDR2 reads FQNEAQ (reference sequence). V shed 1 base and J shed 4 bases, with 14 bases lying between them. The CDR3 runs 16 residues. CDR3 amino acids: CASSLGLATGYNEQFF. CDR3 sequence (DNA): TGTGCCAGCAGCTTAGGTCTAGCGACGGGGTACAATGAGCAGTTCTTC.

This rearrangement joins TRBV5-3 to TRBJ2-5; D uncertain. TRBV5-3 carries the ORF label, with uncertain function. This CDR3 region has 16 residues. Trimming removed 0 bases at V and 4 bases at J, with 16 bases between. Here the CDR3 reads CARSLAACGLRETQYF. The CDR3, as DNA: TGTGCCAGAAGCTTGGCCGCGTGTGGGTTAAGAGAGACCCAGTACTTC.

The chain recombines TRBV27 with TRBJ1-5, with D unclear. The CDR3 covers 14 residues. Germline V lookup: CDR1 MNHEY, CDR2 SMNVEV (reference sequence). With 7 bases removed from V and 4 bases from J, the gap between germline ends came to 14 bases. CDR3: CASTPLGGNQPQHF. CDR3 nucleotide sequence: TGTGCCAGCACCCCTCTCGGCGGTAATCAGCCCCAGCATTTT.